The 6 T cell receptor delta chains below were found in one sample sequenced in a study of Vδ1+ human thymocytes. Antigens for these TCRs are unknown. Study-wide points: Thymic TRG and TRD repertoires appeared highly polyclonal, with Gaussian CDR3 length distributions.

Sequences come from RNA converted to cDNA by reverse transcription. CDR3 amplicons came from multiplex PCR with pooled V-gene forward and constant-region reverse primers. TCRdb processed the multiplex PCR reads again with the CATT caller. This sample yields roughly 25,000 delta-chain clones, of which 25% to 35% are seen a single time; roughly 1.5% belongs to the top ten. Sequenced input: Vdelta1+ gamma-delta thymocytes from the thymus. Specified subset: FACS-sorted CD3+ TCRalphabeta- TCRVdelta1+ TCRVdelta2- thymocytes. The receptors come from a boy in the first two years of life who had congenital heart surgery.

V and J are TRDV1 and TRDJ1; TRDD3 agrees at 8 bases. The length of the CDR3 is 21 residues. J gave up 2 bases and V 0 bases, and 20 bases lay outside the gene matches. CDR1 TSWWSYY and CDR2 QGS come from the germline V gene. In DNA form, the CDR3 reads TGTGCTCTTGGGGAACTTTGCCACTTCAGACTGGGGGGGAAACCTACCGATAAACTCATCTTT. It specifies CALGELCHFRLGGKPTDKLIF.

There are a few counts of this clone. V usage is TRDV1 and J usage is TRDJ1, with D uncertain. Germline CDR1 reads TSWWSYY; CDR2 reads QGS. This CDR3 contains 16 residues. The ends were cut back, 4 bases at V and 4 bases at J, with 19 bases in the middle. The CDR3 protein is CALGVKGLSAFDKLIF. CDR3 sequence (DNA): TGTGCTCTTGGGGTTAAAGGCCTTTCTGCGTTCGATAAACTCATCTTT.

The V call is TRDV1, the J call TRDJ1; TRDD3 agrees at 9 bases. The CDR3 is 18 residues long. V trimming: 0 bases; J trimming: 0 bases; junction bases outside the gene matches: 8. The germline CDR1 and CDR2 sequences are TSWWSYY and QGS. CDR3 in amino acids: CALGELGLGDPYTDKLIF. The DNA for the CDR3 is TGTGCTCTTGGGGAACTAGGACTGGGGGACCCCTACACCGATAAACTCATCTTT.

This clone was seen a handful of times. The rearrangement uses TRDV1 and TRDJ1; 13 bases agree with TRDD3. Germline CDR1 and CDR2: TSWWSYY and QGS. V was pared by 1 base and J by 0 bases, with 11 bases of the junction left unmatched. The CDR3 runs to 20 residues. CDR3 coding DNA: TGTGCTCTTGGGGAACCCTCTCGTACTGGGGGATACGGGTACACCGATAAACTCATCTTT. This sequence encodes CALGEPSRTGGYGYTDKLIF.

This clone was picked up a small number of times. This sequence joins TRDV1 and TRDJ1; TRDD3 might be the D (10 bases). CDR3 length: 23 amino acids. Germline CDR1 is TSWWSYY and CDR2 is QGS. The V end was cut by 5 bases, the J end by 0 bases, with 37 bases between. This CDR3 reads CALGTLPTPLTYWGIIHTDKLIF. For the CDR3, the DNA is TGTGCTCTTGGGACCCTTCCTACACCCCTCACTTACTGGGGGATCATTCACACCGATAAACTCATCTTT.

V is TRDV1 and J is TRDJ1, with TRDD3 matching 7 bases. V was pared by 1 base and J by 0 bases, with 14 bases of the junction left unmatched. Per germline, CDR1 TSWWSYY and CDR2 QGS. The CDR3 contains 19 residues. The CDR3 DNA is TGTGCTCTTGGGGAACAACCGCTGGGGGGCCCCTGGTACACCGATAAACTCATCTTT. Translation gives CALGEQPLGGPWYTDKLIF.